This TCR beta chain came from a study of low-dose radiotherapy and immunotherapy resistance in tumors. Study in general: Patients of Cohort 1 had 0.5 Gy fractions every 2 weeks, which summed to 6.5 Gy.

This CDR3 comprises 14 residues. The J segment lost 6 bases and the V segment lost 4 bases, leaving 8 bases of the junction unmatched. This clonotype has ten or more counts. TRAV- and TRBV-specific primers, spanning alpha and beta chains, primed first-strand cDNA. The authors amplified TCRs for 20 PCR cycles with a constant-region primer and a V-primer adapter. In vitro transcription was used to amplify the isolated mRNA. In TCRdb, the reads were re-called with MiXCR into one record per CDR3 protein. The table includes approximately 70,000 distinct CDR3 sequences, more than 25% detected once. The time point here: before trial treatment. It was nivolumab, ipilimumab, aspirin, low-dose cyclophosphamide and low-dose radiotherapy that donors received.

The J gene is TRBJ2-7, the V gene TRBV12-3 or TRBV12-4, with 8 bases fitting TRBD1. This receptor was obtained from a female donor with ovarian cancer. The sequencing used PBMCs, collected before treatment. CDR3 nucleotide sequence: TGTGCCAGCAGTTGGAGGACAGGGTCGTCCGAGCAGTACTTC. Translation: CASSWRTGSSEQYF.